These T cell receptor beta chains were read from a single sample in a study of T-cell reconstitution after alpha-beta-depleted transplantation in children. TCRdb analysed the PCR reads with MiXCR anew, one entry per CDR3 protein. The data contain hundreds of thousands of distinct CDR3 sequences, approximately 10% of them singletons. The specimen was PBMCs, collected before TCRalphabeta/CD19-depleted stem cell transplant. The receptor set was obtained from a child less than two years old with acute myeloid leukemia, due to receive a stem cell transplant. The CDR3 runs from the conserved cysteine through the conserved F or W. The order of the fields is J gene, V gene, CDR3 protein.

j_gene: TRBJ1-4
v_gene: TRBV12-3/TRBV12-4
CDR3aa: CASSLRQGLYNEKLFF

j_gene: TRBJ1-3
v_gene: TRBV30
CDR3aa: CAWNRDNSGNTIYF

j_gene: TRBJ2-5
v_gene: TRBV28
CDR3aa: CASSRGRVGETQYF

j_gene: TRBJ2-2
v_gene: TRBV12-3/TRBV12-4
CDR3aa: CASSRGTRAGELFF

j_gene: TRBJ1-1
v_gene: TRBV7-9
CDR3aa: CASRDVGVDTEAFF

j_gene: TRBJ2-3
v_gene: TRBV3-1
CDR3aa: CASSQGETTDTQYF

j_gene: TRBJ2-1
v_gene: TRBV7-6
CDR3aa: CASSPSGTSVNYNEQFF

j_gene: TRBJ2-3
v_gene: TRBV20-1
CDR3aa: CSASAWESTDTQYF

j_gene: TRBJ1-5
v_gene: TRBV19
CDR3aa: CARTRGAKNQPQHF

j_gene: TRBJ2-1
v_gene: TRBV7-8
CDR3aa: CASSIAGTRYNEQFF

j_gene: TRBJ2-1
v_gene: TRBV11-2
CDR3aa: CASSLDQYNEQFF

j_gene: TRBJ2-1
v_gene: TRBV5-1
CDR3aa: CASSLVSSGSSYNEQFF

j_gene: TRBJ2-3
v_gene: TRBV12-3/TRBV12-4
CDR3aa: CASSLQGGSTDTQYF

j_gene: TRBJ2-7
v_gene: TRBV4-2
CDR3aa: CASSQAQGDYEQYF

j_gene: TRBJ2-5
v_gene: TRBV5-1
CDR3aa: CASSLSAGQETQYF

j_gene: TRBJ2-1
v_gene: TRBV20-1
CDR3aa: CSAPRLARGGNEQFF

j_gene: TRBJ1-3
v_gene: TRBV14
CDR3aa: CASSPNTGVLFGNTIYF

j_gene: TRBJ2-2
v_gene: TRBV5-1
CDR3aa: CASRQGAPTGELFF

j_gene: TRBJ2-1
v_gene: TRBV5-1
CDR3aa: CASSLGQDYNEQFF

j_gene: TRBJ2-2
v_gene: TRBV7-9
CDR3aa: CASSLWTGNTGELFF

j_gene: TRBJ2-3
v_gene: TRBV7-2
CDR3aa: CASSLAGGGTVYTQYF

j_gene: TRBJ1-1
v_gene: TRBV5-1
CDR3aa: CASSFSNLAFF

j_gene: TRBJ2-5
v_gene: TRBV7-2
CDR3aa: CASSLFSGRGETQYF

j_gene: TRBJ2-1
v_gene: TRBV10-3
CDR3aa: CAISDSGRGFYYEQFF

j_gene: TRBJ2-2
v_gene: TRBV19
CDR3aa: CASSVGAGTGELFF

j_gene: TRBJ1-1
v_gene: TRBV28
CDR3aa: CASSFRNTEAFF

j_gene: TRBJ2-7
v_gene: TRBV20-1
CDR3aa: CSARRLAVATYEQYF

j_gene: TRBJ1-6
v_gene: TRBV6-1
CDR3aa: CASRDRDNSPLHF

j_gene: TRBJ1-2
v_gene: TRBV20-1
CDR3aa: CSARDSRANYGYTF

j_gene: TRBJ2-1
v_gene: TRBV9
CDR3aa: CASSGGLAPYNEQFF

j_gene: TRBJ1-1
v_gene: TRBV5-1
CDR3aa: CASSYTGDHTEAFF

j_gene: TRBJ1-4
v_gene: TRBV6-5
CDR3aa: CASSYGGAQREKLFF

j_gene: TRBJ2-7
v_gene: TRBV10-3
CDR3aa: CAISDDNYEQYF

j_gene: TRBJ1-3
v_gene: TRBV6-6
CDR3aa: CATRSPSNTIYF

j_gene: TRBJ2-7
v_gene: TRBV12-3/TRBV12-4
CDR3aa: CASTTTGLDYEQYF

j_gene: TRBJ1-1
v_gene: TRBV21-1
CDR3aa: CASSSQQTWRGNLNTEAFF

j_gene: TRBJ2-1
v_gene: TRBV9
CDR3aa: CASSVVGLAGNEQFF

j_gene: TRBJ1-1
v_gene: TRBV3-1
CDR3aa: CASSHGGTNTEAFF

j_gene: TRBJ2-1
v_gene: TRBV20-1
CDR3aa: CSARGHRGQTYNEQFF

j_gene: TRBJ1-3
v_gene: TRBV6-1
CDR3aa: CASSASGGSGNTIYF

j_gene: TRBJ2-1
v_gene: TRBV5-1
CDR3aa: CASSARLENEQFF

j_gene: TRBJ1-1
v_gene: TRBV30
CDR3aa: CAWIVNRVTEAFF

j_gene: TRBJ1-3
v_gene: TRBV11-3
CDR3aa: CASSVNPFSGNTIYF

j_gene: TRBJ1-3
v_gene: TRBV5-1
CDR3aa: CASSSSDRASGNTIYF

j_gene: TRBJ1-2
v_gene: TRBV29-1
CDR3aa: CSVEDLQGAGYTF

j_gene: TRBJ2-2
v_gene: TRBV20-1
CDR3aa: CSARDPGNTGELFF

j_gene: TRBJ2-1
v_gene: TRBV6-2/TRBV6-3
CDR3aa: CASSYSGALYNEQFF

j_gene: TRBJ2-3
v_gene: TRBV13
CDR3aa: CASSSRQGTDTQYF

j_gene: TRBJ2-2
v_gene: TRBV7-2
CDR3aa: CASSLRGANTGELFF

j_gene: TRBJ2-7
v_gene: TRBV7-8
CDR3aa: CASSLGDYLYEQYF

j_gene: TRBJ1-2
v_gene: TRBV12-3/TRBV12-4
CDR3aa: CASSLRTYGYTF

j_gene: TRBJ1-6
v_gene: TRBV20-1
CDR3aa: CSAWGRAYNSPLHF